This T cell receptor (beta chain) was retrieved from a study of blood T cell repertoires in COVID-19. Study summary: Some COVID-19 samples were acute and others convalescent; all came from the United States, Italy and Spain. Sample material is recorded as cDNA or gDNA derived from T cells, B-cell-depleted T cells, or PBMCs.

CDR1 and CDR2 (germline): MDHEN, SYDVKM. This CDR3 spans 15 amino acids. Losses at the gene ends were 6 bases for V and 4 bases for J; bases not matched to a gene: 4. Seattle patients were enrolled during active infection and followed longitudinally. The repertoire was sequenced with immunoSEQ multiplex PCR; TCRdb's copy has only in-frame clones and lacks some. The sample holds some 350,000 clones; roughly 90% are singletons and the top ten take 5.5% to 7.5%. The chain is built from TRBV28 and TRBJ2-3; 13 bases map to TRBD2. The sequencing input was peripheral blood. This TCR derives from a woman aged 70-85 years with COVID-19, enrolled during active disease. In DNA form, the CDR3 reads TGTGCCAGCAGCCACGGACTAGCGGGGGCAGATACGCAGTATTTT. It codes for CASSHGLAGADTQYF. The full variable domain, its missing parts supplied by reference TRBV28 and TRBJ2-3, is DVKVTQSSRYLVKRTGEKVFLECVQDMDHENMFWYRQDPGLGLRLIYFSYDVKMKEKGDIPEGYSVSREKKERFSLILESASTNQTSMYLCASSHGLAGADTQYFGPGTRLTVL.